The rows below give T cell receptor beta chains drawn from one sample of a study of OX40 agonist ivuxolimab in advanced cancers. Clones were read by immunoSEQ multiplex PCR, and TCRdb kept only the in-frame ones, dropping some. The repertoire holds approximately 77,000 clones, just under 95% seen once, with about 0.32% in the top ten. The specimen was CD4+ or CD8+ T cells sorted from blood, collected in a trial of the OX40 agonist ivuxolimab. These TCRs come from an adult with an advanced solid tumor such as melanoma, head and neck, liver or kidney cancer. Each CDR3 is given with its conserved first and last residue. The D gene is left open where the match is weak. Some rows mark clone size as missing; the rest say once, few, many or name a class of expanded clone.

J	V	D	size	DNA	CDR3
TRBJ2-5	TRBV30	-	-	TGTGCCTGGAGTGCCGGGACCATCGAGACCCAGTACTTC	CAWSAGTIETQYF
TRBJ1-6	TRBV25-1	-	few	TGTGCCAGCAAAGAGGCAGGTTATAATTCACCCCTCCACTTT	CASKEAGYNSPLHF
TRBJ2-5	TRBV15	TRBD2	-	TGTGCCACCAGCAGAGGGACTAGCCAAGAGACCCAGTACTTC	CATSRGTSQETQYF
TRBJ2-3	TRBV18	TRBD1	-	TGTGCCAGCTCACCCTTGGACAGGCTAGGGGCAGATACGCAGTATTTT	CASSPLDRLGADTQYF
TRBJ1-1	TRBV27	TRBD1	-	TGTGCCAGCAGTCCTTGGACAGGGGAATGGGCTTTCTTT	CASSPWTGEWAFF
TRBJ2-5	TRBV10-3	TRBD1	-	TGTGCCATCAACCCGACAGGGTCGGCGGAGACCCAGTACTTC	CAINPTGSAETQYF
TRBJ2-3	TRBV4-3	-	-	TGCGCCAGCAGCCAAGATCCCTACGGCACAGATACGCAGTATTTT	CASSQDPYGTDTQYF
TRBJ2-3	TRBV7-7	-	-	TGTGCCAGCAGCTTAGCGTTTACAAACACAGATACGCAGTATTTT	CASSLAFTNTDTQYF
TRBJ2-5	TRBV27	-	-	TGTGCCAGCACTCAACGGACAGCACAAGAGACCCAGTACTTC	CASTQRTAQETQYF
TRBJ2-1	TRBV5-1	TRBD1	-	TGCGCCAGCAGCTCAGGGGGCGGCTCCTACAATGAGCAGTTCTTC	CASSSGGGSYNEQFF
TRBJ1-5	TRBV5-1	-	-	TGCGCCAGCAGCTTGGGCACCAGCAATCAGCCCCAGCATTTT	CASSLGTSNQPQHF
TRBJ2-6	TRBV28	TRBD1	-	TGTGCCAGCAGCGAGGGGGCGGCCGGGGCCAACGTCCTGACTTTC	CASSEGAAGANVLTF
TRBJ2-1	TRBV5-1	TRBD2	-	TGCGCCAGCAGCTTGGGACTAGCGGGGGGTATCGAAATGTTGGAGGAGCAGTTCTTC	CASSLGLAGGIEMLEEQFF
TRBJ2-1	TRBV4-3	-	-	TGCGCCAGCAGCCGAGTACCCGGCATTCAGAGCGATGAGCAGTTCTTC	CASSRVPGIQSDEQFF
TRBJ2-1	TRBV7-2	TRBD1	-	TGTGCCAGCAGTACGGGGACAGGGTACAATGAGCAGTTCTTC	CASSTGTGYNEQFF
TRBJ1-1	TRBV5-1	-	-	TGCGCCAGCAGCTCGTTTTGGGGTGGTTTTCGAATAGAAACAGGGAACACTGAAGCTTTCTTT	CASSSFWGGFRIETGNTEAFF
TRBJ1-1	TRBV5-1	TRBD1	-	TGCGCCAGCAGCGGGCAGGGGGAAGGCACTGAAGCTTTCTTT	CASSGQGEGTEAFF
TRBJ2-1	TRBV12-2	-	-	TGTGCAAGTCGCTTAGGCGTCAGGAGATGCGAGCAGTTCTTC	CASRLGVRRCEQFF
TRBJ2-1	TRBV6-1	TRBD1	-	TGTGCCAGCAGAGACAGGGTTTACAATGAGCAGTTCTTC	CASRDRVYNEQFF
TRBJ2-3	TRBV28	TRBD2	-	TGTGCCAGCAGTTTATCCCCCCATCTAGCGGGGGGCACAGATACGCAGTATTTT	CASSLSPHLAGGTDTQYF
TRBJ1-2	TRBV30	TRBD1	-	TGTGCCTGGAGTGAGATCATCGGACAGGCGCAAGGCTACACCTTC	CAWSEIIGQAQGYTF
TRBJ1-3	TRBV2	-	-	TGTGCCAGCAGTGAACTGGGGGGGCAAAGTGGAAACACCATATATTTT	CASSELGGQSGNTIYF
TRBJ2-6	TRBV9	-	once	TGTGCCAGCAGCCGTAGAGGGACTTCTGGGGCCAACGTCCTGACTTTC	CASSRRGTSGANVLTF
TRBJ2-1	TRBV30	TRBD1	-	TGTGCCTGTTCCGGGACAGGGGGATCCAATGAGCAGTTCTTC	CACSGTGGSNEQFF
TRBJ2-1	TRBV27	-	-	TGTGCCAGCAGTTTAGTCCCGAGCTCCTACAATGAGCAGTTCTTC	CASSLVPSSYNEQFF
TRBJ2-7	TRBV28	TRBD1	-	TGTGCCAGCAGTACCTACAGGGGCCGGTATCTCTACGAGCAGTACTTC	CASSTYRGRYLYEQYF
TRBJ2-4	TRBV7-2	-	-	TGTGCCAGCAGCTTAGGGGCGGTCTTACTAGCCAAAAACATTCAGTACTTC	CASSLGAVLLAKNIQYF
TRBJ1-1	TRBV7-2	TRBD1	-	TGTGCCAGCAGCCGGGACAGAGACACTGAAGCTTTCTTT	CASSRDRDTEAFF
TRBJ2-1	TRBV5-1	TRBD1	-	TGCGCCAGCAGCTTGGAACAGGGGGCCTACAATGAGCAGTTCTTC	CASSLEQGAYNEQFF
TRBJ2-1	TRBV6-5	-	-	TGTGCCAGCAGCCCCGAGGCGGGATCATACAATGAGCAGTTCTTC	CASSPEAGSYNEQFF
TRBJ1-1	TRBV10-3	-	-	TGTGCCAGCGAGGACCAGGGCAGGGGCACTGAAGCTTTCTTT	CASEDQGRGTEAFF
TRBJ2-1	TRBV19	TRBD2	-	TGTGCCAGTAGTATAGAGGCGGGCGGGGGCTACAATGAGCAGTTCTTC	CASSIEAGGGYNEQFF
TRBJ2-5	TRBV5-1	-	-	TGCGCCAGCAGCTTGGGGGGCAGGGCAGGAGAGACCCAGTACTTC	CASSLGGRAGETQYF
TRBJ2-3	TRBV7-2	-	-	TGTGCCAGCACTCTTTCGAGGGGTGGGCAGGGCACAGATACGCAGTATTTT	CASTLSRGGQGTDTQYF
TRBJ2-6	TRBV25-1	-	once	TGTGCCAGCAGTTCTCCGGGACTCCCTGGGGCCAACGTCCTGACTTTC	CASSSPGLPGANVLTF
TRBJ2-7	TRBV28	TRBD1	-	TGTGCCAGCAAGGGGGCGCCTCTTATAGAGCAGTACTTC	CASKGAPLIEQYF
TRBJ2-7	TRBV28	TRBD2	-	TGTGCCAGCAGTCTAACTAGCGCGAGCTCCTACGAGCAGTACTTC	CASSLTSASSYEQYF
TRBJ2-1	TRBV27	-	-	TGTGCCAGCACCCCAGGAGACAGGACTACATACAATGAGCAGTTCTTC	CASTPGDRTTYNEQFF
TRBJ2-7	TRBV5-1	TRBD1	-	TGCGCCAGCAGCTTGGTTCCAGGGGGCGCCGAGCAGTACTTC	CASSLVPGGAEQYF
TRBJ2-3	TRBV7-2	-	-	TGTGCCAGCAGCTTAGACAGGATCGCGCAGTATTTT	CASSLDRIAQYF
TRBJ2-7	TRBV11-2	-	-	TGTGCCAGCAGCTTAGCGCGATCGGCAGGGGCCTACGAGCAGTACTTC	CASSLARSAGAYEQYF
TRBJ2-1	TRBV7-2	-	-	TGTGCCAGCAGCTTAGTTCCCTCCAATGAGCAGTTCTTC	CASSLVPSNEQFF
TRBJ1-4	TRBV4-3	-	-	TGCGCCAGCAGCCAAGAAAAGTCCCGACCAACTAATGAAAAACTGTTTTTT	CASSQEKSRPTNEKLFF
TRBJ1-3	TRBV30	-	-	TGTGCCTGGTCCTTCCAGGGAACAGGAGCTGGAAACACCATATATTTT	CAWSFQGTGAGNTIYF
TRBJ2-1	TRBV15	-	once	TGTGCCACCAGCAGACCAATAGCGTTTGAGCAGTTCTTC	CATSRPIAFEQFF
TRBJ1-2	TRBV7-2	TRBD1	-	TGTGCCAGCAGCGCGGGACAGGGATATGGCTACACCTTC	CASSAGQGYGYTF
TRBJ1-2	TRBV4-3	-	-	TGCGCCAGCAGCCAAGTGGCCGGGGCCAACTATGGCTACACCTTC	CASSQVAGANYGYTF
TRBJ2-1	TRBV4-3	-	-	TGCGCCAGCAGCCAAGATTTGGGGGGGGCAGTTGAACCTGAGCAGTTCTTC	CASSQDLGGAVEPEQFF
TRBJ2-7	TRBV6-5	-	-	TGTGCCAGCAGTTATTCGGGTCCCTACGAGCAGTACTTC	CASSYSGPYEQYF
TRBJ2-4	TRBV5-8	TRBD2	-	TGTGCCAGCAGGACCCCTAGCGGGAGTATGGACATTCAGTACTTC	CASRTPSGSMDIQYF
TRBJ2-2	TRBV7-5	-	-	TGTGTCAGAAGCTTACCAACAGGGAGGAGTACCGGGGAGCTGTTTTTT	CVRSLPTGRSTGELFF
TRBJ2-1	TRBV5-1	-	-	TGCGCCAGCAGTTACGGACAGACCTCCTACAATGAGCAGTTCTTC	CASSYGQTSYNEQFF
TRBJ2-2	TRBV18	-	-	TGTGCCAGCTCACAGGTGGCGGTCGGGAGAGGCACCGGGGAGCTGTTTTTT	CASSQVAVGRGTGELFF
TRBJ2-1	TRBV27	TRBD2	-	TGTGCCAGCTCCCGACTAGCGGGAGACGCGGTAAACAATGAGCAGTTCTTC	CASSRLAGDAVNNEQFF
TRBJ2-1	TRBV11-2	TRBD2	few	TGTGCCAGCAGCTTAGCGGGGGGGCTCAATGAGCAGTTCTTC	CASSLAGGLNEQFF
TRBJ2-2	TRBV6-1	-	-	TGTGCCAGCAGTGAAGAACGTTACGCCACCGGGGAGCTGTTTTTT	CASSEERYATGELFF
TRBJ1-4	TRBV15	-	-	TGTGCCACCGCGCACGCCTTAGGGGAAAAACTGTTTTTT	CATAHALGEKLFF
TRBJ2-5	TRBV30	TRBD2	-	TGTGCCTTCAAGGGACTAGCGGGGAGGGAGACCCAGTACTTC	CAFKGLAGRETQYF